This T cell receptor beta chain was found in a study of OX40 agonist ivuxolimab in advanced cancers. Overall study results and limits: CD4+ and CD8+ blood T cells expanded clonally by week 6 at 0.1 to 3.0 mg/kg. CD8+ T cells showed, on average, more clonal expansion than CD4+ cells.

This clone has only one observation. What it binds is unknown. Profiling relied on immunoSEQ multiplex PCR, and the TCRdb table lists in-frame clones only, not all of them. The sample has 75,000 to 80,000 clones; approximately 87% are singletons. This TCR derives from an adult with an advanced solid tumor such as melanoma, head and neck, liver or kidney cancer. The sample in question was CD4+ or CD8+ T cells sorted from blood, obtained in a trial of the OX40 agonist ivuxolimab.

CDR3 sequence (DNA): TGTGCCAGAGCTAGGGGACAGGAGCTCCAAGAGACCCAGTACTTC. Encoded protein: CARARGQELQETQYF. The chain links TRBV6-4 to TRBJ2-5, with 8 bases matching TRBD1. Germline lookup yields CDR1 MRHNA and CDR2 SNTAGT. The CDR3 has 15 amino acids. The V gene end was trimmed by 9 bases and the J gene end by 1 base; junction bases not matched to a gene: 10.